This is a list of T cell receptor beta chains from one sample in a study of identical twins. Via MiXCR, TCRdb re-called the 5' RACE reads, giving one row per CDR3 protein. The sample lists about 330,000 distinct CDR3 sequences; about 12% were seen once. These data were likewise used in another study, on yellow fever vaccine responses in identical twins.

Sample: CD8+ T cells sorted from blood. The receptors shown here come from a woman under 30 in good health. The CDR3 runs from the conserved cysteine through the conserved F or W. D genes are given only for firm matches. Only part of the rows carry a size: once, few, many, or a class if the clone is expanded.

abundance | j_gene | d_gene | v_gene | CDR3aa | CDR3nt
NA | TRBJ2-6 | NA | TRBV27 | CASSLRAHRNEANVLTF | TGTGCCAGCAGTTTAAGGGCCCACAGAAACGAGGCCAACGTCCTGACTTTC
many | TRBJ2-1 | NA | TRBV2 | CASSVRETSAVDEQFF | TGTGCCAGCAGTGTGAGGGAGACTAGTGCGGTTGATGAGCAGTTCTTC
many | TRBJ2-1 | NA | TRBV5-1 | CASSSSPYNEQFF | TGCGCCAGCAGCAGCAGCCCCTACAATGAGCAGTTCTTC
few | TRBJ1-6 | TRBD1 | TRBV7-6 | CASSVEPRQGGNSPLHF | TGTGCCAGCAGCGTTGAGCCCCGACAGGGGGGTAATTCACCCCTCCACTTT
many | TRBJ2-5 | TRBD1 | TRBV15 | CATSKKDREGGETQYF | TGTGCCACCAGCAAAAAAGACAGGGAAGGAGGAGAGACCCAGTACTTC
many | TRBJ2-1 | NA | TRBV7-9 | CASSPSFSSYNEQFF | TGTGCCAGCAGCCCTAGTTTTTCCTCCTACAATGAGCAGTTCTTC
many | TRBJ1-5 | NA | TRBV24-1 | CATSDVYSNQPQHF | TGTGCCACCAGTGATGTATATAGCAATCAGCCCCAGCATTTT
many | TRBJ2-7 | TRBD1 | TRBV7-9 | CASSAPGQGNYEQYF | TGTGCCAGCAGCGCTCCGGGACAGGGAAACTACGAGCAGTACTTC
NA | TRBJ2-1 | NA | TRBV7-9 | CASSSGARGEQFF | TGTGCCAGCAGCTCAGGGGCCCGCGGTGAGCAGTTCTTC
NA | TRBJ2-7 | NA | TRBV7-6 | CASSLGGGSGPAYEQYF | TGTGCCAGCAGCTTAGGCGGTGGGAGCGGGCCAGCCTACGAGCAGTACTTC
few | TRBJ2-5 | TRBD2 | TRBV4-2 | CASSQNPGRGREQETQYF | TGTGCCAGCAGCCAAAATCCTGGGCGGGGGAGAGAACAAGAGACCCAGTACTTC
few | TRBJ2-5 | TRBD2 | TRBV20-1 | CSASSSSGGTQETQYF | TGCAGTGCTAGCTCGAGTAGCGGGGGGACCCAAGAGACCCAGTACTTC
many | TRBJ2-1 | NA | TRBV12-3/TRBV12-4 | CASSAEGGSYNEQFF | TGTGCCAGCAGCGCGGAGGGGGGCTCCTACAATGAGCAGTTCTTC
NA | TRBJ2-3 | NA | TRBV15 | CATSGPGMADTQYF | TGTGCCACCAGCGGCCCGGGAATGGCAGATACGCAGTATTTT
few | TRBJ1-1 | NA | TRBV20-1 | CSARAGAGTEAFF | TGCAGTGCTAGAGCAGGGGCGGGTACTGAAGCTTTCTTT
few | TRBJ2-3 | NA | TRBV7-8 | CASSLYQRSTDTQYF | TGTGCCAGCAGCTTATATCAGCGGAGCACAGATACGCAGTATTTT
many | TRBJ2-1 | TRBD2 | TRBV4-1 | CASSPRTSGSSYNEQFF | TGCGCCAGCAGCCCCCGGACTAGCGGGAGTTCCTACAATGAGCAGTTCTTC
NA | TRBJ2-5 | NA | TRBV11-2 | CASSLTRGLQETQYF | TGTGCCAGCAGCTTAACCCGAGGGCTCCAAGAGACCCAGTACTTC
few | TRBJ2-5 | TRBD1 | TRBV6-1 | CASSRVGDSLPQETQYF | TGTGCCAGCAGTCGGGTTGGGGACAGCCTACCCCAAGAGACCCAGTACTTC
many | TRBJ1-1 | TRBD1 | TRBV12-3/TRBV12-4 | CASTGGNNPEAFF | TGTGCCAGCACAGGGGGCAATAACCCTGAAGCTTTCTTT
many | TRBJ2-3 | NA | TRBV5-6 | CASSAGTDTQYF | TGTGCCAGCAGCGCGGGCACAGATACGCAGTATTTT
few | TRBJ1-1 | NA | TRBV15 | CATQGTANTEAFF | TGTGCCACCCAGGGGACGGCGAACACTGAAGCTTTCTTT
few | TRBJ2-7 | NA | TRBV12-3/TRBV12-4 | CASSPVSRGEQYF | TGTGCCAGCAGTCCCGTCAGCAGGGGCGAGCAGTACTTC
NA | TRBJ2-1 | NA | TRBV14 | CASSQEDGRGAYNEQFF | TGTGCCAGCAGCCAAGAGGATGGCCGGGGCGCCTACAATGAGCAGTTCTTC
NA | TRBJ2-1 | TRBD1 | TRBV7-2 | CASSLPRQGANYNEQFF | TGTGCCAGCAGCTTACCTCGACAGGGGGCCAACTACAATGAGCAGTTCTTC
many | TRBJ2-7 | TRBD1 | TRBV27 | CASRRTGAYEQYF | TGTGCCAGCCGTAGGACAGGGGCCTACGAGCAGTACTTC
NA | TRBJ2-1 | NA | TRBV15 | CATSREEGYLDEQFF | TGTGCCACCAGCAGAGAGGAGGGCTATCTAGATGAGCAGTTCTTC
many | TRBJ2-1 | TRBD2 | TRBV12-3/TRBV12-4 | CASSFVAGLYNEQFF | TGTGCCAGCAGTTTCGTAGCGGGGCTATACAATGAGCAGTTCTTC
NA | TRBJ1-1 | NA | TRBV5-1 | CASSSADLWDTEAFF | TGCGCCAGCAGCTCGGCGGATCTGTGGGACACTGAAGCTTTCTTT
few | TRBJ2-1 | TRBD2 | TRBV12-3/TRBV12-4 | CASRGAGVGEQFF | TGTGCCAGCAGAGGTGCGGGAGTAGGTGAGCAGTTCTTC
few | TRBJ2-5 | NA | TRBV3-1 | CASSQEAWKTQYF | TGTGCCAGCAGCCAAGAGGCTTGGAAGACCCAGTACTTC
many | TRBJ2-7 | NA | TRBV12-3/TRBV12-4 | CASSGQISSLPYEQYF | TGTGCCAGCAGCGGACAGATTTCATCTTTACCCTACGAGCAGTACTTC
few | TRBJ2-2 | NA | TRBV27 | CASSSRGPAGELFF | TGTGCCAGCAGTTCCAGGGGACCTGCCGGGGAGCTGTTTTTT
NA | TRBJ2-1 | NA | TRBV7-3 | CASSLWAGPPQNNEQFF | TGTGCCAGCAGCTTATGGGCAGGTCCCCCCCAAAACAATGAGCAGTTCTTC
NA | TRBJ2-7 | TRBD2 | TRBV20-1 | CSAKGTNEQYF | TGCAGTGCTAAAGGGACTAACGAGCAGTACTTC
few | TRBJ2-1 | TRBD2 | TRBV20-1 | CSARPYLAGNEQFF | TGCAGTGCTAGGCCATACCTAGCGGGCAATGAGCAGTTCTTC
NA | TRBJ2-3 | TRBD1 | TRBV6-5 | CASSYDDRGTDTQYF | TGTGCCAGCAGTTATGATGACAGGGGTACAGATACGCAGTATTTT